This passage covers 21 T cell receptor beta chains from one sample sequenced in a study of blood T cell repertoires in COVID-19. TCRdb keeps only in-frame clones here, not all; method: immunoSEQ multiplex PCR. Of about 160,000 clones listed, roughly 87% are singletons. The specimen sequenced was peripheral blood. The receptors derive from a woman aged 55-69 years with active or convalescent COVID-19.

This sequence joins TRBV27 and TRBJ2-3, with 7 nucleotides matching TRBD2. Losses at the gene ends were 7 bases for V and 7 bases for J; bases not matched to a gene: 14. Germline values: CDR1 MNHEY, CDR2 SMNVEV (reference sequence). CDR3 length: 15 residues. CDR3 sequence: CASKGGGLAEYTQYF. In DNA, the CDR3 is TGTGCCAGCAAGGGTGGTGGGCTAGCGGAGTATACGCAGTATTTT.

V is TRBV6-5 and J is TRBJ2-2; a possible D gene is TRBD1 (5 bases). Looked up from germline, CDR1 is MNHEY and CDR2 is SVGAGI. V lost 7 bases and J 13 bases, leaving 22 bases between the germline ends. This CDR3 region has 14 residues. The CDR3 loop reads CASTPGAGPVGLFF. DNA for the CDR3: TGTGCCAGCACCCCTGGGGCAGGGCCCGTGGGGCTGTTTTTT.

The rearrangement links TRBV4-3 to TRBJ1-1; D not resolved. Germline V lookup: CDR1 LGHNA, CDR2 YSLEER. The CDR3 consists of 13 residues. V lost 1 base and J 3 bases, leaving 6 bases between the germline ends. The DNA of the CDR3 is TGCGCCAGCAGCCAAGGGAGCTACACTGAAGCTTTCTTT. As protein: CASSQGSYTEAFF.

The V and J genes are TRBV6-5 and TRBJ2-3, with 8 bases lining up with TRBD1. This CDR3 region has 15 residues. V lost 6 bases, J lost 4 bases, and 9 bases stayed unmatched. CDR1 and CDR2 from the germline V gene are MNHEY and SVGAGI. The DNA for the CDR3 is TGTGCCAGCAGCACACAGGGGGGTATGTCAGATACGCAGTATTTT. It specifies CASSTQGGMSDTQYF.

The CDR3 spells CASSDAGTQPQHF. CDR3 DNA: TGTGCCAGTAGTGATGCGGGGACTCAGCCCCAGCATTTT. This chain joins TRBV19 and TRBJ1-5; a weak D match, TRBD1 (5 bases). This CDR3 region has 13 residues. Between the trimmed V and J ends, which lost 5 bases and 6 bases, there was a span of 11 bases. In germline, CDR1 is LNHDA, CDR2 SQIVND (reference sequence).

CDR3 in DNA: TGCGCCAGCAGCCCAACTAGCGGGGGGGCCCGGGCAGATACGCAGTATTTT. Translated: CASSPTSGGARADTQYF. This chain uses TRBV5-1 with TRBJ2-3, with TRBD2 identical over 13 bases. Germline V CDR1 and CDR2: SGHRS, YFSETQ. Trimming cost V 4 bases and J 4 bases; bases outside gene matches: 9. The CDR3 totals 17 residues.

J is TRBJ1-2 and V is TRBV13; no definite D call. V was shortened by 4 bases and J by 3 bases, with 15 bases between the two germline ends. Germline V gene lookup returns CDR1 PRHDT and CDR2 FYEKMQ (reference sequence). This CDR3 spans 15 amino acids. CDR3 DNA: TGTGCCAGCAGCTCCAGTTCGGAGGGTCACTATGGCTACACCTTC. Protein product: CASSSSSEGHYGYTF. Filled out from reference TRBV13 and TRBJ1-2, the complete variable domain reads AAGVIQSPRHLIKEKRETATLKCYPIPRHDTVYWYQQGPGQDPQFLISFYEKMQSDKGSIPDRFSAQQFSDYHSELNMSSLELGDSALYFCASSSSSEGHYGYTFGSGTRLTVV.

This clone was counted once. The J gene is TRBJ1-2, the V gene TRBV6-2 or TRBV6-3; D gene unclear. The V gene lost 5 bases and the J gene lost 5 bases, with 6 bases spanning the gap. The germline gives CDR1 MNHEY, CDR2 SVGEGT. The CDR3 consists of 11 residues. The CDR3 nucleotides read TGTGCCAGCAGTGCCAGTTATGGCTACACCTTC. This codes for CASSASYGYTF.

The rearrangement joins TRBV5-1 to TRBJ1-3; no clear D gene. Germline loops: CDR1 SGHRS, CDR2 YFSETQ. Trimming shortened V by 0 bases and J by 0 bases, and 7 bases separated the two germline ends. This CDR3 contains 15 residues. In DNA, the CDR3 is TGCGCCAGCAGCTTGGACAGTCTCTCTGGAAACACCATATATTTT. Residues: CASSLDSLSGNTIYF.

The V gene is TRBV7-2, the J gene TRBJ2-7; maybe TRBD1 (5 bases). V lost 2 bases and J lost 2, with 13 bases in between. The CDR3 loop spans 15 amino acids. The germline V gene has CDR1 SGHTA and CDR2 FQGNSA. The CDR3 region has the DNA TGTGCCAGCAGCTTAAATGGTGGGGCTACCTACGAGCAGTACTTC. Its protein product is CASSLNGGATYEQYF.

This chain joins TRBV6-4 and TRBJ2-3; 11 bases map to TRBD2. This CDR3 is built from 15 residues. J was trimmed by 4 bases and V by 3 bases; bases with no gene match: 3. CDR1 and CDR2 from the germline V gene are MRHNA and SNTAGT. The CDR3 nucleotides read TGTGCCAGCAGTGAAGGGACTAGCGGCCCAGATACGCAGTATTTT. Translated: CASSEGTSGPDTQYF.

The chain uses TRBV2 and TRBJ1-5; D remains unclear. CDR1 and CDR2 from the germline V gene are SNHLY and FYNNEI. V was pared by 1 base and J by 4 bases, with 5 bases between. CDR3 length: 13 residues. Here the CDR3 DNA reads TGTGCCAGCAGTGAAGGACAAAATCAGCCCCAGCATTTT. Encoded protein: CASSEGQNQPQHF.

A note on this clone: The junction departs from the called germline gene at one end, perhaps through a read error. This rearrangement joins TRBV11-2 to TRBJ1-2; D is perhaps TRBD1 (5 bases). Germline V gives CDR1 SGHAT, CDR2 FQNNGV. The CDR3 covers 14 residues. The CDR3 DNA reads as TGTGCCAGCAGCCTAGAGCAGGGAGGGTATGGCTACACCTTC. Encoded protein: CASSLEQGGYGYTF.

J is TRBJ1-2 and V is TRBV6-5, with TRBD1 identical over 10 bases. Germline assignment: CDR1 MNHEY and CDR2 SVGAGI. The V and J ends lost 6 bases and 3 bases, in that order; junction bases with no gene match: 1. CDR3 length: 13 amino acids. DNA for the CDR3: TGTGCCAGCAGGGGGACAGGGGACTATGGCTACACCTTC. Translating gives CASRGTGDYGYTF.

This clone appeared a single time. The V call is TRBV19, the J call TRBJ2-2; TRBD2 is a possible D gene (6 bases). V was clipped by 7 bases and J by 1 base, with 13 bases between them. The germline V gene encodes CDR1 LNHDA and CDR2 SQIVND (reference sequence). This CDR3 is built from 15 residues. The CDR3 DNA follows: TGTGCCAGTAAGGAACTAGCCCTGAACACCGGGGAGCTGTTTTTT. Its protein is CASKELALNTGELFF.

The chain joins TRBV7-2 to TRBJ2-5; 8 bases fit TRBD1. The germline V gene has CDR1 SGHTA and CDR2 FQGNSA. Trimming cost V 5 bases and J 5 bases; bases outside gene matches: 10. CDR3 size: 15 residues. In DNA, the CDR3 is TGTGCCAGCAGCCCCCAGGGGGCGCTTTTTGAGACCCAGTACTTC. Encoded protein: CASSPQGALFETQYF.

CDR3 protein: CASSLGGYEQYF. In DNA, the CDR3 is TGTGCCAGCAGTTTGGGAGGCTACGAGCAGTACTTC. J is TRBJ2-7 and V is TRBV27; D is perhaps TRBD2 (6 bases). Germline V gene sequence: CDR1 MNHEY, CDR2 SMNVEV (reference sequence). V was pared by 3 bases and J by 3 bases, with 6 bases between. CDR3 size: 12 residues.

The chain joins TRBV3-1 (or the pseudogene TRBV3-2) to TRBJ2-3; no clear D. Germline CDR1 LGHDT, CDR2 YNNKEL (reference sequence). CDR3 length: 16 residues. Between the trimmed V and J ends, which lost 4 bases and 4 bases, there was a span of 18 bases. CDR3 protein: CASSLHRAPGADTQYF. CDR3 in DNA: TGTGCCAGCAGCCTCCACAGAGCTCCTGGCGCAGATACGCAGTATTTT.

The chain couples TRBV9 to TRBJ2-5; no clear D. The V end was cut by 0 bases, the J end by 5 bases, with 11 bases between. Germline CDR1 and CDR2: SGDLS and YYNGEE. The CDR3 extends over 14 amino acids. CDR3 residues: CASSVAAGYETQYF. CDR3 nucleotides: TGTGCCAGCAGCGTAGCAGCAGGCTACGAGACCCAGTACTTC.

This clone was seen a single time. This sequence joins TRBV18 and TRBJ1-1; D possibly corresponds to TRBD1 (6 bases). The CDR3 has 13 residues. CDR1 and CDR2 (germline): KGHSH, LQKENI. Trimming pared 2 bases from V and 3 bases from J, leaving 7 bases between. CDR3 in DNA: TGTGCCAGCTCACCAGGACAGCACACTGAAGCTTTCTTT. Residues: CASSPGQHTEAFF.

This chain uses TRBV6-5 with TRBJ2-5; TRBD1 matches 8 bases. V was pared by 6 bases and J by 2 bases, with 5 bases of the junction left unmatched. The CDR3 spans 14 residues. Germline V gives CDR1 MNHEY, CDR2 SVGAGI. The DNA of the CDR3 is TGTGCCAGCAGCCCCGGGGACAGGCAAGAGACCCAGTACTTC. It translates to CASSPGDRQETQYF.